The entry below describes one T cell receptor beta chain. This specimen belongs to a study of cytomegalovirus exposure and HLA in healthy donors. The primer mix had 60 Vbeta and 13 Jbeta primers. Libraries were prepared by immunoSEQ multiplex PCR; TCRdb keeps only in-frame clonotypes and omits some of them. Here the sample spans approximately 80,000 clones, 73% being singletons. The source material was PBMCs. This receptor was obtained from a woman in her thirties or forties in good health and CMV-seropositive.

The CDR3 is CASRPLGAGVNEQFF. CDR3 in DNA: TGTGCCAGCAGACCCCTGGGGGCGGGAGTCAATGAGCAGTTCTTC. This rearrangement joins TRBV7-9 to TRBJ2-1; TRBD2 is a possible D gene (7 bases). The germline CDR1 and CDR2 sequences are SEHNR and FQNEAQ (reference sequence). The V end lost 6 bases, the J end lost 6 bases, and 18 bases lay between the germline ends. The CDR3 length is 15 residues. The whole variable domain, remainder taken from reference TRBV7-9 and TRBJ2-1, is DTGVSQNPRHKITKRGQNVTFRCDPISEHNRLYWYRQTLGQGPEFLTYFQNEAQLEKSRLLSDRFSAERPKGSFSTLEIQRTEQGDSAMYLCASRPLGAGVNEQFFGPGTRLTVL.